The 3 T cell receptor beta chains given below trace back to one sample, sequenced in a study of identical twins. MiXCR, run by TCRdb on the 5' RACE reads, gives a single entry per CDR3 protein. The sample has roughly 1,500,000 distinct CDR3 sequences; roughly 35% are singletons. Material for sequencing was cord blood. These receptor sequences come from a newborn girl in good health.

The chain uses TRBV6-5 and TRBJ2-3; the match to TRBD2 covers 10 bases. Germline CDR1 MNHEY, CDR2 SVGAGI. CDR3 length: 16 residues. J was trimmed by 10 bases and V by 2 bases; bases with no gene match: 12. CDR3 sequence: CASSYGTTSGTYAQYF. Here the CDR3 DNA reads TGTGCCAGCAGTTACGGCACAACTAGCGGGACGTATGCGCAGTATTTT.

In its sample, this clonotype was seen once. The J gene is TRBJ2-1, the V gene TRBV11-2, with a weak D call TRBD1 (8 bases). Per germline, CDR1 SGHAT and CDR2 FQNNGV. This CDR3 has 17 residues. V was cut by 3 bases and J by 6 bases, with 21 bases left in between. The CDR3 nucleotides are TGTGCCAGCAGCTTTAAAGGGAGGGGGACAGGAATCAATGAGCAGTTCTTC. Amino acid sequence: CASSFKGRGTGINEQFF.

CDR3 DNA sequence: TGTGCCAGCAGCCCAAGGACAGCGGCAGCCCACTATGGCTACACCTTC. This codes for CASSPRTAAAHYGYTF. The V call is TRBV7-9, the J call TRBJ1-2, with D perhaps matching TRBD1 (6 bases). V lost 5 bases and J 3 bases, leaving 19 bases between the germline ends. Germline V gene sequence: CDR1 SEHNR, CDR2 FQNEAQ (reference sequence). This CDR3 is built from 16 residues. The full variable domain, with the rest looked up from reference TRBV7-9 and TRBJ1-2, is DTGVSQNPRHKITKRGQNVTFRCDPISEHNRLYWYRQTLGQGPEFLTYFQNEAQLEKSRLLSDRFSAERPKGSFSTLEIQRTEQGDSAMYLCASSPRTAAAHYGYTFGSGTRLTVV.